This TCR beta chain stems from a study of cytomegalovirus exposure and HLA in healthy donors. Findings of the study overall: Highest at DRB1 and lowest at HLA-C, TCR association rates differed among HLA loci in a later analysis. Rare TCR sequences dominated, though some public TCRs recurred in many donors.

A note on this clone: What it binds is not known.

Trimming shortened V by 5 bases and J by 4 bases, and 14 bases separated the two germline ends. The CDR3 has 14 amino acids. Per the germline V gene, CDR1 is SGHTA and CDR2 is FQGNSA. It was with 60 Vbeta and 13 Jbeta primers that the PCR ran. Repertoires were generated with immunoSEQ multiplex PCR, while TCRdb's copy carries only in-frame clones and drops some. Among roughly 200,000 clones listed, 70% to 85% were seen once. What was sequenced was PBMCs. The chain links TRBV7-2 to TRBJ1-1; tentative D call: TRBD1 (5 bases). The source of this sequence is a woman aged 60-70 years in good health and CMV-seropositive. CDR3 residues: CASSIGGDATEAFF. CDR3 nucleotide sequence: TGTGCCAGCAGCATCGGGGGGGATGCCACTGAAGCTTTCTTT.